One sample yielded the 8 T cell receptor beta chains listed below, sequenced in a study of OX40 agonist ivuxolimab in advanced cancers. The repertoire was sequenced with immunoSEQ multiplex PCR; TCRdb's copy has only in-frame clones and lacks some. The sample has around 140,000 clones, over 75% seen once; the top ten hold 0.95% to 1.4%. The material was CD4+ or CD8+ T cells sorted from blood, obtained in a trial of the OX40 agonist ivuxolimab. All receptors derive from an adult with an advanced solid tumor such as melanoma, head and neck, liver or kidney cancer.

The CDR3 DNA follows: TGTGCCAGCAGCTACCGGACGGGCGAGCAGTACTTC. Translation gives CASSYRTGEQYF. The chain recombines TRBV7-2 with TRBJ2-7; D remains ambiguous. Germline lookup yields CDR1 SGHTA and CDR2 FQGNSA. CDR3 length equals 12 residues. Trimming cost V 4 bases and J 6 bases, with 10 bases left between them.

This chain connects TRBV19 to TRBJ2-1, with D perhaps TRBD2 (6 bases). This CDR3 contains 14 residues. Trimming removed 4 bases at V and 8 bases at J, with 15 bases between. Per germline, CDR1 LNHDA and CDR2 SQIVND (reference sequence). CDR3 in amino acids: CASSTSRTGDEQFF. In DNA, the CDR3 is TGTGCCAGTAGTACCTCTCGCACGGGAGATGAGCAGTTCTTC.

DNA of the CDR3: TGTGCCAGCAGGAACCGGGACAGCAAAAACATTCAGTACTTC. Translation gives CASRNRDSKNIQYF. V usage is TRBV28 and J usage is TRBJ2-4; 7 nucleotides match TRBD1. This CDR3 comprises 14 residues. Losses at the gene ends were 6 bases for V and 3 bases for J; bases not matched to a gene: 5. Germline V CDR1 and CDR2: MDHEN, SYDVKM.

The rearrangement links TRBV11-3 to TRBJ2-5; D remains unclear. Germline values: CDR1 SGHNT, CDR2 YENEEA. V was pared by 0 bases and J by 1 base, with 6 bases between. This CDR3 contains 14 residues. CDR3 sequence: CASSLDYGQETQYF. The CDR3 DNA is TGTGCCAGCAGCTTAGATTACGGCCAAGAGACCCAGTACTTC.

In regard to this clone: Other DNA sequences in this specimen translate into the identical CDR3. The J gene is TRBJ2-1, the V gene TRBV9; 8 positions match TRBD2. The CDR3 consists of 16 residues. V was pared by 0 bases and J by 0 bases, with 2 bases of the junction left unmatched. Germline assignment: CDR1 SGDLS and CDR2 YYNGEE. In nucleotides, the CDR3 is TGTGCCAGCAGCGTAGCGGCGGGAGGCTCCTACAATGAGCAGTTCTTC. It encodes CASSVAAGGSYNEQFF.

The chain uses TRBV19 and TRBJ2-5; D ambiguous. The germline V and J ends were trimmed by 5 bases and 5 bases, with 12 bases remaining between them. Germline loops: CDR1 LNHDA, CDR2 SQIVND (reference sequence). CDR3 length: 13 amino acids. The CDR3 coding sequence is TGTGCCAGTAGTGACCGATTAGGGGAGACCCAGTACTTC. Translating gives CASSDRLGETQYF.

J is TRBJ2-7 and V is TRBV15, with TRBD2 identical over 7 bases. The V gene end was trimmed by 1 base and the J gene end by 2 bases; junction bases not matched to a gene: 5. The CDR3 has 15 residues. CDR1 LNHNV and CDR2 YYDKDF come from the germline V gene (reference sequence). The CDR3 is CATSRAGGRAYEQYF. The CDR3 region has the DNA TGTGCCACCAGCAGAGCGGGCGGGAGAGCCTACGAGCAGTACTTC.

The V gene is TRBV10-1, the J gene TRBJ2-1; D might be TRBD1 or TRBD2, each matching 5 bases. V was pared by 0 bases and J by 4 bases, with 25 bases between. The CDR3 spans 20 residues. Looked up from germline, CDR1 is WNHNN and CDR2 is SYGVQD (reference sequence). The CDR3: CASSESSEKNRDGRYNEQFF. Written as DNA, the CDR3 is TGCGCCAGCAGTGAGTCTTCGGAAAAAAACCGGGACGGCCGGTACAATGAGCAGTTCTTC.